This entry describes one TCR beta chain. Original data processing: Nucleated cell counts were estimated from reference gene primer amplification. Some clones are missing from TCRdb's copy, which holds only in-frame ones; the method was immunoSEQ multiplex PCR. V, J and clone size derive from that table, while D and trimming were established from the DNA sequence. The sample shows over 200,000 clones, about 91% of them seen only once. The data were taken from a study of blood T cell repertoires in COVID-19. Study summary: Samples taken during acute and convalescent COVID-19 were collected in the United States, Italy and Spain. T cells, B-cell-depleted T cells, or PBMCs provided the cDNA or gDNA that served as material.

The V gene's germline CDR1 is GTSNPN and CDR2 SVGIG (reference sequence). The CDR3 sequence is 15 residues long. The trim removed 1 base at V and 5 bases at J, leaving 8 bases unmatched. The chain links TRBV30 to TRBJ2-5; 9 bases match TRBD1. Sequenced: peripheral blood. This sequence was found in a young man with acute or convalescent COVID-19. CDR3 DNA: TGTGCCTGGAGTGGTATAGGACAGGGGCGGGAGACCCAGTACTTC. Its protein is CAWSGIGQGRETQYF.